These 14 T cell receptor beta chains were all obtained from the same sample, sequenced in a study of blood T cell repertoires in COVID-19. Assay: immunoSEQ multiplex PCR; the TCRdb copy retains only in-frame clones and omits some. The sample records over 95,000 clones, 85% being singletons. Sequenced sample: peripheral blood. The receptors shown here come from a man between 35 and 55 years old with acute or convalescent COVID-19.

The chain couples TRBV20-1 to TRBJ2-7; 10 nucleotides agree with TRBD2. The CDR3 length is 15 residues. J gave up 4 bases and V 3 bases, and 9 bases lay outside the gene matches. Per germline, CDR1 DFQATT and CDR2 SNEGSKA (reference sequence). The CDR3 nucleotides are TGCAGTGCTAGTCCCACTAGCGGGGTGGGTTACGAGCAGTACTTC. Its translation is CSASPTSGVGYEQYF.

This chain connects TRBV24-1 to TRBJ1-2, with 11 bases identical to TRBD1. The V segment lost 3 bases and the J segment 4 bases; nucleotides outside the gene matches: 3. CDR1 KGHDR and CDR2 SFDVKD come from the germline V gene. The CDR3 is made up of 15 amino acids. This CDR3 reads CATSDGTGGSYGYTF. CDR3 sequence (DNA): TGTGCCACCAGTGATGGGACAGGGGGAAGCTATGGCTACACCTTC.

The V call is TRBV2, the J call TRBJ2-7; no clear D. The germline V gene encodes CDR1 SNHLY and CDR2 FYNNEI. V dropped 8 bases and J dropped 1 base, with 9 bases sitting between them. This CDR3 comprises 12 residues. The CDR3 DNA is TGTGCCAGCGATAAGACTTCCTACGAGCAGTACTTC. Translated, it gives CASDKTSYEQYF.

V usage is TRBV5-1 and J usage is TRBJ2-3, with 9 nucleotides matching TRBD2. The V gene's germline CDR1 is SGHRS and CDR2 YFSETQ. The CDR3 spans 15 residues. V was pared by 3 bases and J by 2 bases, with 4 bases of the junction left unmatched. The CDR3 loop is CASSYQRGDTDTQYF. DNA of the CDR3: TGCGCCAGCAGCTATCAGCGGGGGGACACAGATACGCAGTATTTT.

CDR3 sequence: CASSPSGQGEYGYTF. The CDR3 DNA is TGCGCCAGCAGCCCGTCGGGACAGGGGGAGTATGGCTACACCTTC. The chain recombines TRBV4-1 with TRBJ1-2; 11 positions agree with TRBD1. Trimming at V came to 4 bases and at J to 5 bases, leaving 6 bases not matched to a gene. The length of the CDR3 is 15 residues. Germline loops: CDR1 MGHRA, CDR2 YSYEKL.

The rearrangement links TRBV19 to TRBJ1-3; no reliable D call. The CDR3 spans 12 residues. In germline, CDR1 is LNHDA, CDR2 SQIVND (reference sequence). V was clipped by 7 bases and J by 8 bases, with 12 bases between them. Here the CDR3 DNA reads TGTGCCAGTACCGGGAGTTACCACACCATATATTTT. Protein sequence: CASTGSYHTIYF.

V usage is TRBV13 and J usage is TRBJ2-4; 9 nucleotides line up with TRBD1. The CDR3 runs to 14 residues. Looked up from germline, CDR1 is PRHDT and CDR2 is FYEKMQ (reference sequence). V trimming: 2 bases; J trimming: 6 bases; junction bases outside the gene matches: 2. CDR3 coding DNA: TGTGCCAGCAGCTTAACGACAGGGGGAAACATTCAGTACTTC. Protein product: CASSLTTGGNIQYF.

J is TRBJ1-6 and V is TRBV27; 7 nucleotides match TRBD1. Germline CDR1 MNHEY, CDR2 SMNVEV (reference sequence). The J segment lost 4 bases and the V segment lost 7 bases, leaving 13 bases of the junction unmatched. CDR3 length equals 17 residues. The CDR3 nucleotides read TGTGCCAGCAAACTGGGGGGAGTGGGACAGTATAATTCACCCCTCCACTTT. Translated, it gives CASKLGGVGQYNSPLHF.

The rearrangement links TRBV9 to TRBJ2-6, with 7 bases identical to TRBD1. The CDR3 is 16 residues long. The V gene end was trimmed by 2 bases and the J gene end by 1 base; junction bases not matched to a gene: 3. The germline gives CDR1 SGDLS, CDR2 YYNGEE. CDR3 residues: CASSVSGGSGANVLTF. The CDR3 region has the DNA TGTGCCAGCAGCGTCTCAGGGGGTTCTGGGGCCAACGTCCTGACTTTC.

The V gene is TRBV13, the J gene TRBJ2-3; 7 bases agree with TRBD2. This CDR3 comprises 15 residues. Germline values: CDR1 PRHDT, CDR2 FYEKMQ (reference sequence). J was trimmed by 2 bases and V by 3 bases; bases with no gene match: 5. The CDR3: CASSFWDYPTDTQYF. CDR3 bases: TGTGCCAGCAGCTTCTGGGACTACCCCACAGATACGCAGTATTTT.

The genes are TRBV7-2 and TRBJ1-6; tentatively, D is TRBD1 (5 bases). This CDR3 contains 15 residues. Germline values: CDR1 SGHTA, CDR2 FQGNSA. Trimming stripped 1 base from V and 3 bases from J, with 7 bases between. As DNA, the CDR3 is TGTGCCAGCAGCTTAGAGCAGGGCTATAATTCACCCCTCCACTTT. Protein: CASSLEQGYNSPLHF.

About this clone itself: The same CDR3 also results from other DNA sequences found in this sample. This rearrangement joins TRBV15 to TRBJ2-3, with TRBD2 matching 9 bases. V gave up 9 bases and J gave up 2 bases; unmatched junction bases: 18. The CDR3 loop spans 18 amino acids. Germline CDR1 and CDR2: LNHNV and YYDKDF (reference sequence). The CDR3 is CATRDGAGGPWDTDTQYF. The CDR3 DNA reads TGTGCCACGCGCGATGGGGCGGGGGGGCCATGGGACACAGATACGCAGTATTTT.

The chain's CDR3 is CEDAGFGKLFF. The CDR3 DNA reads TGTGAGGATGCAGGTTTTGGAAAACTGTTTTTT. The genes are TRBV11-3 and TRBJ1-4; D uncertain. CDR1 is SGHNT and CDR2 is YENEEA in the germline V gene. This CDR3 is 11 amino acids long. Using reference TRBV11-3 and TRBJ1-4 for the parts outside the CDR3, the full variable domain is EAGVVQSPRYKIIEKKQPVAFWCNPISGHNTLYWYLQNLGQGPELLIRYENEEAVDDSQLPKDRFSAERLKGVDSTLKIQPAELGDSAVYLCEDAGFGKLFFGSGTQLSVL.

This sequence joins TRBV6-2 or TRBV6-3 and TRBJ1-1; 10 bases match TRBD1. This CDR3 region has 15 residues. Germline assignment: CDR1 MNHEY and CDR2 SVGEGT. V gave up 2 bases and J gave up 6 bases; unmatched junction bases: 6. This chain's CDR3 is CASSYHQGQGAEAFF. DNA of the CDR3: TGTGCCAGCAGTTACCATCAAGGACAGGGGGCTGAAGCTTTCTTT.